These 24 T cell receptor beta chains share one sample of origin, sequenced in a study of Ad26.COV2.S vaccination and SARS-CoV-2 variants. Sample treatment: 15 to 20 received Ad26.COV2.S at low or high dose, single or two shots; a few received placebo; per-sample allocation not given. Day 63 after the first vaccine or placebo injection was the time point for sampling. Some clones are missing from TCRdb's copy, which holds only in-frame ones; the method was immunoSEQ multiplex PCR. This table has 300,000 to 400,000 clones, around 90% appearing once. This specimen was peripheral blood, taken in a trial of Ad26.COV2.S vaccine versus placebo. These receptors all come from a person between 18 and 59 years old who received the Ad26.COV2.S COVID-19 vaccine or a placebo.

This chain joins TRBV19 and TRBJ1-6; no clear D gene. Per germline, CDR1 LNHDA and CDR2 SQIVND (reference sequence). The CDR3 is made up of 14 amino acids. V gave up 5 bases and J gave up 7 bases, with 12 bases separating them. The CDR3 spells CASSLGQTNSPLHF. The CDR3 DNA reads as TGTGCCAGTAGTTTAGGGCAGACCAATTCACCCCTCCACTTT. Looking up the rest from reference TRBV19 and TRBJ1-6 gives the full variable domain: DGGITQSPKYLFRKEGQNVTLSCEQNLNHDAMYWYRQDPGQGLRLIYYSQIVNDFQKGDIAEGYSVSREKKESFPLTVTSAQKNPTAFYLCASSLGQTNSPLHFGNGTRLTVT.

The chain is built from TRBV6-2 or TRBV6-3 and TRBJ1-1; D not resolved. Between the trimmed V and J ends, which lost 2 bases and 1 base, there was a span of 11 bases. The CDR3 has 15 residues. From germline, CDR1 is MNHEY and CDR2 SVGEGT. The chain's CDR3 is CASSYTWTQNTEAFF. The CDR3 DNA sequence: TGTGCCAGCAGTTACACATGGACCCAGAACACTGAAGCTTTCTTT.

The chain is built from TRBV19 and TRBJ1-6; D remains unclear. In germline, CDR1 is LNHDA, CDR2 SQIVND (reference sequence). With 9 bases removed from V and 9 bases from J, the gap between germline ends came to 15 bases. The CDR3 extends over 13 amino acids. The chain's CDR3 is CASGVLDGSPLHF. DNA for the CDR3: TGTGCCAGCGGGGTCCTGGACGGTTCACCCCTCCACTTT.

The genes are TRBV10-1 and TRBJ1-1; D call uncertain. The CDR3 covers 12 residues. Germline lookup yields CDR1 WNHNN and CDR2 SYGVQD (reference sequence). With 9 bases removed from V and 1 base from J, the gap between germline ends came to 9 bases. The CDR3 region has the DNA TGCGCCAGAAGAGACTGGAACACTGAAGCTTTCTTT. It is translated as CARRDWNTEAFF.

About this clone: Different DNA sequences within this sample yield the same CDR3. The V gene is TRBV18, the J gene TRBJ2-5, with D perhaps TRBD1 (5 bases). The CDR3 covers 13 residues. Germline values: CDR1 KGHSH, CDR2 LQKENI. Trimming removed 2 bases at V and 3 bases at J, with 7 bases between. The DNA for the CDR3 is TGTGCCAGCTCACCAAGACAGAAAGAGACCCAGTACTTC. Its translation: CASSPRQKETQYF.

The rearrangement uses TRBV7-2 and TRBJ1-3; tentatively, D is TRBD1 (6 bases). Germline CDR1 and CDR2: SGHTA and FQGNSA. Between the trimmed V and J ends, which lost 6 bases and 4 bases, there was a span of 16 bases. The CDR3 runs 15 residues. The CDR3 loop reads CASSWGGGSGNTIYF. As DNA, the CDR3 is TGTGCCAGCAGTTGGGGAGGGGGATCAGGAAACACCATATATTTT.

The chain couples TRBV7-8 to TRBJ1-4; D might be TRBD1 (5 bases). CDR3 length: 16 amino acids. Trimming removed 3 bases from V and 0 bases from J, with 11 bases in between. Germline CDR1 and CDR2: SGHVS and FQNEAQ. In DNA, the CDR3 is TGTGCCAGCAGCTTTTACAGGCGTACAACTAATGAAAAACTGTTTTTT. Its translation is CASSFYRRTTNEKLFF. The full variable domain, completed using reference TRBV7-8 and TRBJ1-4, is GAGVSQSPRYKVAKRGQDVALRCDPISGHVSLFWYQQALGQGPEFLTYFQNEAQLDKSGLPSDRFFAERPEGSVSTLKIQRTQQEDSAVYLCASSFYRRTTNEKLFFGSGTQLSVL.

The chain has TRBV4-1 and TRBJ2-5; D is ambiguous. Trimming took off 1 base at V and 4 bases at J, with 7 bases between the two ends. This CDR3 is 13 amino acids long. Germline lookup yields CDR1 MGHRA and CDR2 YSYEKL. CDR3 residues: CASSQVDGETQYF. DNA of the CDR3: TGCGCCAGCAGCCAAGTTGACGGAGAGACCCAGTACTTC.

This chain links TRBV30 with TRBJ2-3; 11 bases fit TRBD2. CDR1 is GTSNPN and CDR2 is SVGIG in the germline V gene (reference sequence). The CDR3 spans 15 residues. V dropped 3 bases and J dropped 4; count of bases not matched to a gene: 6. CDR3 loop: CAWRVAGGMSDTQYF. DNA for the CDR3: TGTGCCTGGAGGGTAGCGGGGGGGATGTCAGATACGCAGTATTTT.

This sequence joins TRBV5-8 and TRBJ2-4, with 13 bases that match TRBD2. Per germline, CDR1 SGHTS and CDR2 YDEGEE. V shed 4 bases and J 3 bases; nucleotides not matched to a gene: 7. The CDR3 contains 17 residues. CDR3 loop: CASSPARTSGSKNIQYF. In DNA, the CDR3 is TGTGCCAGCAGCCCGGCCCGGACTAGCGGGAGCAAAAACATTCAGTACTTC.

The chain uses TRBV7-9 and TRBJ1-2; tentatively, D is TRBD1 (5 bases). Germline-derived CDR1 and CDR2 are SEHNR and FQNEAQ (reference sequence). The length of the CDR3 is 13 residues. The V end lost 1 base, the J end lost 2 bases, and 5 bases lay between the germline ends. As DNA, the CDR3 is TGTGCCAGCAGCTTAGGACAGAACTATGGCTACACCTTC. This encodes CASSLGQNYGYTF. The whole variable domain, filled in from reference TRBV7-9 and TRBJ1-2, reads DTGVSQNPRHKITKRGQNVTFRCDPISEHNRLYWYRQTLGQGPEFLTYFQNEAQLEKSRLLSDRFSAERPKGSFSTLEIQRTEQGDSAMYLCASSLGQNYGYTFGSGTRLTVV.

Worth noting for this clone: This specimen includes other DNA sequences encoding the same CDR3. The CDR3 nucleotides are TGTGCCATCAGTGAGGGAAATGAGCAGTTCTTC. Protein: CAISEGNEQFF. The chain has TRBV10-3 and TRBJ2-1; D ambiguous. CDR3 length: 11 residues. Trimming took 2 bases from V and 7 from J, leaving 3 bases between them. CDR1 is ENHRY and CDR2 is SYGVKD in the germline V gene.

V and J are TRBV5-1 and TRBJ1-6, with D perhaps matching TRBD1 (6 bases). This CDR3 has 14 residues. Germline lookup yields CDR1 SGHRS and CDR2 YFSETQ. The V gene lost 2 bases and the J gene lost 7 bases, with 10 bases spanning the gap. The CDR3, as DNA: TGCGCCAGCAGCTTAGGGGGGATCAATTCACCCCTCCACTTT. Its translation is CASSLGGINSPLHF.

This chain connects TRBV18 to TRBJ1-4; TRBD1 matches at 7 bases. V lost 3 bases, J lost 4 bases, and 2 bases stayed unmatched. The CDR3 has 14 residues. Germline lookup yields CDR1 KGHSH and CDR2 LQKENI. The CDR3, as DNA: TGTGCCAGCTCACCCCGGGACAGTAATGAAAAACTGTTTTTT. Encoded protein: CASSPRDSNEKLFF.

V usage is TRBV12-3 or TRBV12-4 and J usage is TRBJ2-1; D remains ambiguous. This CDR3 has 12 amino acids. V lost 9 bases and J lost 4, with 10 bases in between. In DNA, the CDR3 is TGTGCCAGTGGGGTAGGATACAATGAGCAGTTCTTC. Its protein is CASGVGYNEQFF.

This chain uses TRBV6-5 with TRBJ1-6; 7 bases map to TRBD1. Germline trimming cut 7 bases from V and 5 bases from J; bases unmatched to any gene: 5. The CDR3 runs to 14 residues. CDR1 and CDR2 from the germline V gene are MNHEY and SVGAGI. DNA for the CDR3: TGTGCCAGCATCCCGGGACAGAATAATTCACCCCTCCACTTT. The encoded protein is CASIPGQNNSPLHF.

About this clone itself: A read error may account for a junction end that differs from germline. The rearrangement joins TRBV5-1 to TRBJ2-1; 8 nucleotides line up with TRBD2. The CDR3 length is 17 residues. Germline loops: CDR1 SGHRS, CDR2 YFSETQ. CDR3: CASSLNAGVAGFNEQFF. CDR3 DNA: TGCGCTAGCAGCCTCAATGCCGGGGTAGCGGGGTTTAATGAGCAGTTCTTC.

The chain is built from TRBV28 and TRBJ2-5; TRBD2 aligns across 8 bases. Germline V gene data show CDR1 as MDHEN and CDR2 as SYDVKM. The trim removed 3 bases at V and 5 bases at J, leaving 5 bases unmatched. CDR3 length: 14 residues. CDR3 region: CASSLREVAETQYF. Written as DNA, the CDR3 is TGTGCCAGCAGTTTGCGGGAGGTGGCGGAGACCCAGTACTTC.

This rearrangement joins TRBV10-3 to TRBJ1-5, with a possible D match to TRBD1 (6 bases). V lost 4 bases, J lost 2 bases, and 15 bases lay in between. There are 16 residues in the CDR3. From germline, CDR1 is ENHRY and CDR2 SYGVKD. The CDR3 DNA is TGTGCCATCAGTGGTGTAGGGGGAGGCGGCAATCAGCCCCAGCATTTT. Protein product: CAISGVGGGGNQPQHF.

This chain joins TRBV7-3 and TRBJ2-1; D perhaps matches TRBD2 (5 bases). Trimming took off 0 bases at V and 2 bases at J, with 8 bases between the two ends. The CDR3 loop spans 15 amino acids. The germline CDR1 and CDR2 sequences are SGHTA and FQGTGA. This CDR3 reads CASSLTPGTYNEQFF. The DNA of the CDR3 is TGTGCCAGCAGCTTAACCCCGGGAACCTACAATGAGCAGTTCTTC.

The J gene is TRBJ2-1, the V gene TRBV29-1; D remains ambiguous. With 1 base removed from V and 0 bases from J, the gap between germline ends came to 10 bases. CDR1 and CDR2 from the germline V gene are SQVTM and ANQGSEA. This CDR3 has 15 residues. This chain's CDR3 is CSVEGSGGSYNEQFF. Written as DNA, the CDR3 is TGCAGCGTTGAAGGTTCTGGCGGCTCCTACAATGAGCAGTTCTTC.

This clone was observed a handful of times. V gene TRBV12-3 or TRBV12-4 combines with J gene TRBJ1-1, with a weak D call TRBD1 (5 bases). V lost 7 bases and J lost 7, with 16 bases in between. The CDR3 spans 13 residues. CDR3 protein: CASKVIGGGEAFF. CDR3 DNA sequence: TGTGCCAGCAAGGTTATCGGTGGGGGTGAAGCTTTCTTT.

The chain couples TRBV7-2 to TRBJ1-5, with 8 bases lining up with TRBD1. In germline, CDR1 is SGHTA, CDR2 FQGNSA. V shed 4 bases, J shed 1 base, and the junction held 3 bases outside the gene matches. The length of the CDR3 is 15 residues. CDR3 sequence: CASSSGGWSNQPQHF. DNA for the CDR3: TGTGCCAGCAGCTCAGGGGGCTGGAGCAATCAGCCCCAGCATTTT.

The chain has TRBV28 and TRBJ2-7, with D perhaps TRBD1 or TRBD2 (5 bases each). Per the germline V gene, CDR1 is MDHEN and CDR2 is SYDVKM. Trimming removed 5 bases at V and 2 bases at J, with 13 bases between. CDR3 length: 14 residues. This chain's CDR3 is CASSTGTATYEQYV. The DNA for the CDR3 is TGTGCCAGCAGTACGGGGACCGCGACCTACGAGCAGTACGTC.